This T cell receptor (beta chain) was captured in a study of blood T cell repertoires in COVID-19. Participant ages covered roughly 18 to 90 years across around 25 US areas. Allocation to cohorts depended on clinical history reported by the participants. CDR3 size: 17 residues. Germline CDR1 is SGHTA and CDR2 is FQGTGA. The V and J ends lost 2 bases and 7 bases, in that order; junction bases with no gene match: 15. The assay was immunoSEQ multiplex PCR, and TCRdb's table has in-frame clones only and misses some. The sample has 260,000 or so clones, about four fifths seen once. Sequencing input: PBMCs or T cells enriched from blood (not recorded which). This receptor was taken from a woman aged 40 to 55 who had been exposed to COVID-19. The chain employs TRBV7-3 and TRBJ1-2; 8 bases match TRBD1. In DNA form, the CDR3 reads TGTGCCAGCAGCTTATCGGGCGATGCAGGGGGCGCTCGTGGCTACACCTTC. Translation: CASSLSGDAGGARGYTF.